The 29 T cell receptor beta chains reported below all come from one sample, sequenced in a study of T cells in Graves' hyperthyroidism and ophthalmopathy. Amplified TCR beta CDR3 regions came from RNA transcripts. A first-round RT-PCR of the TCR CDR3 used the HTBI primer set. One entry per CDR3 protein, called by TCRdb with MiXCR from the multiplex PCR reads. The profile covers some 690,000 distinct CDR3 sequences, with roughly 17% appearing a single time and roughly 15% taken by the ten largest. The sample consisted of blood. The receptors come from a man aged 50 or older with Graves' hyperthyroidism.

Turning to this clonotype: A much larger clonotype is one base distant, so this may be a read error. The V call is TRBV28, the J call TRBJ1-5; D is unclear. This CDR3 is built from 15 residues. Germline V gene lookup returns CDR1 MDHEN and CDR2 SYDVKM. Written as DNA, the CDR3 is TGTGCCTGCAGTTTCTTCTCAGGTCGGGGTCAGCCCCAGCATTTT. Translated: CACSFFSGRGQPQHF.

The table lists this clonotype with many counts. V gene TRBV30 combines with J gene TRBJ2-7, with a possible D match to TRBD1 (5 bases). V lost 1 base to trimming and J lost 4 bases, with 5 bases between them. There are 11 residues in the CDR3. The V gene's germline CDR1 is GTSNPN and CDR2 SVGIG (reference sequence). The CDR3 sequence: CAWSEGYEQYF. The CDR3 region has the DNA TGTGCCTGGAGTGAGGGGTACGAGCAGTACTTC.

Only a few counts were recorded for this clonotype. V usage is TRBV27 and J usage is TRBJ2-1; no clear D. The CDR3 loop spans 13 amino acids. V was shortened by 11 bases and J by 0 bases, with 11 bases between the two germline ends. CDR1 is MNHEY and CDR2 is SMNVEV in the germline V gene (reference sequence). The CDR3 region has the DNA TGTGCCTGTGGGTGGAGCTCCTACAATGAGCAGTTCTTC. Translating it yields CACGWSSYNEQFF.

This clonotype came up many times. V usage is TRBV6-5 and J usage is TRBJ1-4; a possible D gene is TRBD1 (5 bases). V shed 6 bases and J shed 10 bases, with 15 bases lying between them. The CDR3 spans 13 residues. CDR1 and CDR2 from the germline V gene are MNHEY and SVGAGI. The CDR3 DNA reads as TGTGCCAGCAGCCCAGGGAGACGAGGAAAACTGTTTTTT. Protein: CASSPGRRGKLFF.

The chain is built from TRBV5-1 and TRBJ2-1; 9 bases are a match to TRBD1. The germline V gene has CDR1 SGHRS and CDR2 YFSETQ. The CDR3 extends over 15 amino acids. V was pared by 6 bases and J by 7 bases, with 11 bases of the junction left unmatched. This CDR3 reads CASTYTGTGLNEQFF. The DNA of the CDR3 is TGCGCCAGCACCTATACCGGGACAGGGCTTAATGAGCAGTTCTTC.

This chain connects TRBV5-1 to TRBJ2-5; the match to TRBD1 covers 7 bases. Germline CDR1 SGHRS, CDR2 YFSETQ. J lost 1 base, V lost 4 bases, and 4 bases had no gene match. The CDR3 is made up of 14 amino acids. The CDR3 is CASSQGTVQETQYF. DNA for the CDR3: TGCGCCAGCAGCCAGGGGACAGTCCAAGAGACCCAGTACTTC.

The V and J genes are TRBV9 and TRBJ2-1, with D possibly TRBD1 on 7 matching bases. The V and J ends lost 3 bases and 10 bases respectively, with 20 bases between them. The CDR3 is made up of 15 amino acids. Germline V lookup: CDR1 SGDLS, CDR2 YYNGEE. The DNA of the CDR3 is TGTGCCAGCAGCGAAGGCGGGACAGAGGGTTCGGAGCAGTTCTTC. Translating it yields CASSEGGTEGSEQFF.

The count of this clonotype is one. This may stem from a read error, because a much larger clone lies one nucleotide away. The chain has TRBV3-1 and TRBJ2-5, with 11 bases that match TRBD2. In germline, CDR1 is LGHDT, CDR2 YNNKEL (reference sequence). The CDR3 runs to 17 residues. CDR3 residues: CASSQRLAGGTQETQHF. CDR3 DNA sequence: TGTGCCAGCAGCCAACGGCTAGCGGGAGGAACCCAAGAGACCCAGCACTTC.

This clonotype appeared a few times. This rearrangement joins TRBV7-9 to TRBJ2-7; D call uncertain. This CDR3 spans 14 amino acids. The V and J ends lost 2 bases and 3 bases respectively, with 11 bases between them. Germline V CDR1 and CDR2: SEHNR, FQNEAQ (reference sequence). The CDR3 is CASSLSQEHYEQYF. CDR3 DNA sequence: TGTGCCAGCAGCTTATCCCAGGAACACTACGAGCAGTACTTC.

This clonotype appeared many times. V and J are TRBV27 and TRBJ2-7; D might be TRBD1 or TRBD2, each matching 5 bases. Germline lookup yields CDR1 MNHEY and CDR2 SMNVEV (reference sequence). V lost 1 base and J 2 bases, leaving 9 bases between the germline ends. The CDR3 length is 14 residues. The CDR3 coding sequence is TGTGCCAGCAGTTTATGGGACGGTACCTACGAGCAGTACTTC. This gives the protein CASSLWDGTYEQYF.

This clonotype showed up many times. The chain employs TRBV9 and TRBJ1-6; 8 bases fit TRBD1. J gave up 0 bases and V 3 bases, and 8 bases lay outside the gene matches. The CDR3 runs to 18 residues. In germline, CDR1 is SGDLS, CDR2 YYNGEE. CDR3 loop: CASSASPGGSSYNSPLHF. The CDR3 nucleotides are TGTGCCAGCAGCGCGTCCCCAGGGGGCAGCTCCTATAATTCACCCCTCCACTTT.

This chain connects TRBV5-5 to TRBJ1-4; 10 bases fit TRBD1. Trimming cost V 5 bases and J 8 bases; bases outside gene matches: 9. There are 15 residues in the CDR3. Per germline, CDR1 SGHKS and CDR2 YYEKEE (reference sequence). The CDR3 spells CASSSGTGVREKLFF. In DNA, the CDR3 is TGTGCCAGCAGTTCCGGGACAGGGGTGAGAGAAAAACTGTTTTTT.

This clonotype was counted many times. The rearrangement links TRBV6-1 to TRBJ1-5; D ambiguous. Trimming stripped 3 bases from V and 6 bases from J, with 12 bases between. This CDR3 has 14 amino acids. Germline-derived CDR1 and CDR2 are MNHNS and SASEGT. The CDR3 spells CASSDMEGGQPQHF. CDR3 sequence (DNA): TGTGCCAGCAGTGATATGGAGGGAGGTCAGCCCCAGCATTTT.

This clonotype was recorded a few times. The chain has TRBV6-1 and TRBJ2-4; tentative D call: TRBD2 (5 bases). The CDR3 sequence is 14 residues long. Trimming stripped 8 bases from V and 1 base from J, with 12 bases between. The germline CDR1 and CDR2 sequences are MNHNS and SASEGT. In nucleotides, the CDR3 is TGTGCCAGCGGGGAATCTAGCGCCAAAAACATTCAGTACTTC. This gives the protein CASGESSAKNIQYF.

With respect to this clonotype: A read error may be the cause here, since a much bigger clone is one base away. The gene calls are TRBV29-1 and TRBJ2-1; 10 nucleotides match TRBD1. Germline V lookup: CDR1 SQVTM, CDR2 ANQGSEA. The CDR3 is 16 amino acids. In DNA form, the CDR3 reads TGCAGCATTGAAGGCGACAGGGGGCGCGTAAGCAATGAGCAGTTCTTC. It encodes CSIEGDRGRVSNEQFF.

At least ten counts were recorded for this clonotype. V gene TRBV27 combines with J gene TRBJ2-3; TRBD2 aligns across 11 bases. CDR1 is MNHEY and CDR2 is SMNVEV in the germline V gene (reference sequence). V lost 6 bases, J lost 3 bases, and 11 bases stayed unmatched. The CDR3 length is 17 residues. The CDR3 bases are TGTGCCAGCAGCATAGCGGGAGGGCCTTGGGGGACAGATACGCAGTATTTT. Translation: CASSIAGGPWGTDTQYF.

This clonotype showed up just a few times. V and J are TRBV13 and TRBJ2-7; 8 bases are shared with TRBD1. Per the germline V gene, CDR1 is PRHDT and CDR2 is FYEKMQ (reference sequence). V shed 5 bases and J 0 bases; nucleotides not matched to a gene: 6. This CDR3 region has 15 residues. CDR3: CASSLRTGFSYEQYF. CDR3 DNA: TGTGCCAGCAGCCTCCGGACAGGGTTCTCCTACGAGCAGTACTTC.

V and J are TRBV30 and TRBJ2-7, with 9 bases aligning to TRBD2. This CDR3 has 15 amino acids. Germline lookup yields CDR1 GTSNPN and CDR2 SVGIG (reference sequence). The V gene end was trimmed by 2 bases and the J gene end by 5 bases; junction bases not matched to a gene: 10. Written as DNA, the CDR3 is TGTGCCTGGAGTAACGGGCTAGCGGGACCTGACGAGCAGTACTTC. Protein product: CAWSNGLAGPDEQYF.

The CDR3 is CASSRTDYNEKLFF. As DNA, the CDR3 is TGTGCCAGCAGCCGTACGGATTACAATGAAAAACTGTTTTTT. The chain combines TRBV5-6 with TRBJ1-4, with D uncertain. Germline assignment: CDR1 SGHDT and CDR2 YYEEEE. The V end lost 4 bases, the J end lost 5 bases, and 12 bases lay between the germline ends. The CDR3 loop spans 14 amino acids. Full variable domain (remainder filled in from reference TRBV5-6 and TRBJ1-4): DAGVTQSPTHLIKTRGQQVTLRCSPKSGHDTVSWYQQALGQGPQFIFQYYEEEERQRGNFPDRFSGHQFPNYSSELNVNALLLGDSALYLCASSRTDYNEKLFFGSGTQLSVL.

The chain recombines TRBV4-1 with TRBJ2-7, with D possibly being TRBD2 (5 bases). CDR1 and CDR2 (germline): MGHRA, YSYEKL. This CDR3 contains 16 residues. Deletions cut 0 bases from V and 4 bases from J, with 16 bases between. The CDR3 is CASSQDLLLAGYEQYF. As DNA, the CDR3 is TGCGCCAGCAGCCAAGATCTTCTCCTTGCGGGTTACGAGCAGTACTTC.

Ten or more counts support this clonotype. The V and J genes are TRBV28 and TRBJ1-5; D unclear. Germline CDR1 reads MDHEN; CDR2 reads SYDVKM. This CDR3 contains 17 residues. V lost 3 bases and J 1 base, leaving 16 bases between the germline ends. CDR3 in amino acids: CASSFLRTRKSNQPQHF. The CDR3 region has the DNA TGTGCCAGCAGTTTTCTCCGGACGAGGAAGAGCAATCAGCCCCAGCATTTT. Full variable domain (rest looked up from reference TRBV28 and TRBJ1-5): DVKVTQSSRYLVKRTGEKVFLECVQDMDHENMFWYRQDPGLGLRLIYFSYDVKMKEKGDIPEGYSVSREKKERFSLILESASTNQTSMYLCASSFLRTRKSNQPQHFGDGTRLSIL.

This clonotype was observed once. One end of the junction varies from germline; a read error may be responsible. The V gene is TRBV30, the J gene TRBJ2-1; tentatively, D is TRBD2 (5 bases). The germline gives CDR1 GTSNPN, CDR2 SVGIG (reference sequence). The CDR3 loop spans 13 amino acids. CDR3 sequence: CVWSVHGINEQFF. Here the CDR3 DNA reads TGTGTCTGGAGTGTACACGGGATTAATGAGCAGTTCTTC.

The rearrangement joins TRBV6-2 or TRBV6-3 to TRBJ2-3; D might be TRBD2 (6 bases). The CDR3 has 13 amino acids. The V end lost 5 bases, the J end lost 9 bases, and 15 bases lay between the germline ends. Germline values: CDR1 MNHEY, CDR2 SVGEGT. CDR3 DNA: TGTGCCAGCAGTGGGACGGAACGGGGGACGCAGTATTTT. Protein sequence: CASSGTERGTQYF.

The chain links TRBV20-1 to TRBJ2-7; D is perhaps TRBD2 (5 bases). The CDR3 runs to 17 residues. V lost 3 bases and J 4 bases, leaving 25 bases between the germline ends. The germline gives CDR1 DFQATT, CDR2 SNEGSKA (reference sequence). The CDR3 region has the DNA TGCAGTGCTAGGGACTTAGAGGGAGCAAACAATCTATACGAGCAGTACTTC. Protein product: CSARDLEGANNLYEQYF.

This clonotype was recorded at least ten times. V gene TRBV27 combines with J gene TRBJ1-4; TRBD1 matches at 9 bases. The CDR3 length is 15 residues. With V trimmed by 4 bases and J by 5 bases, 5 bases remained unmatched. The germline gives CDR1 MNHEY, CDR2 SMNVEV (reference sequence). Written as DNA, the CDR3 is TGTGCCAGCAGTTATCGACAGGGGGGGAATGAAAAACTGTTTTTT. It codes for CASSYRQGGNEKLFF. Full variable domain (rest looked up from reference TRBV27 and TRBJ1-4): EAQVTQNPRYLITVTGKKLTVTCSQNMNHEYMSWYRQDPGLGLRQIYYSMNVEVTDKGDVPEGYKVSRKEKRNFPLILESPSPNQTSLYFCASSYRQGGNEKLFFGSGTQLSVL.

This clonotype has only one observation. The gene calls are TRBV6-2 or TRBV6-3 and TRBJ2-3; the match to TRBD1 covers 11 bases. This CDR3 is built from 13 residues. V shed 8 bases, J shed 8 bases, and the junction held 6 bases outside the gene matches. CDR1 is MNHEY and CDR2 is SVGEGT in the germline V gene. CDR3: CASGGQGAGTQYF. CDR3 bases: TGTGCCAGCGGAGGACAGGGGGCTGGTACGCAGTATTTT.

There are a few counts of this clonotype. The germline gene is not matched at one end of the junction; a read error may be the cause. The gene calls are TRBV7-2 and TRBJ1-5; D gene uncertain. Germline V gene lookup returns CDR1 SGHTA and CDR2 FQGNSA. This CDR3 has 16 amino acids. This CDR3 is CASNLGEQISNQPQHF. The CDR3 nucleotides are TGTGCCAGCAACTTAGGAGAGCAAATTAGCAATCAGCCCCAGCATTTT.

This clonotype was counted between two and nine times. This sequence joins TRBV20-1 and TRBJ2-3; maybe TRBD2 (6 bases). The length of the CDR3 is 15 residues. Trimming pared 3 bases from V and 2 bases from J, leaving 15 bases between. The germline V gene has CDR1 DFQATT and CDR2 SNEGSKA (reference sequence). The CDR3 nucleotides read TGCAGTGCTAGGGGGACGCGGGGCGACACAGATACGCAGTATTTT. Protein product: CSARGTRGDTDTQYF.

At least ten counts were recorded for this clonotype. This chain uses TRBV3-1 with TRBJ1-1; a possible D gene is TRBD1 (6 bases). CDR3 length: 15 residues. Per the germline V gene, CDR1 is LGHDT and CDR2 is YNNKEL (reference sequence). V was shortened by 4 bases and J by 1 base, with 13 bases between the two germline ends. CDR3 coding DNA: TGTGCCAGCAGCCGCTCTGGACAGCCGAACACTGAAGCTTTCTTT. Translating gives CASSRSGQPNTEAFF.